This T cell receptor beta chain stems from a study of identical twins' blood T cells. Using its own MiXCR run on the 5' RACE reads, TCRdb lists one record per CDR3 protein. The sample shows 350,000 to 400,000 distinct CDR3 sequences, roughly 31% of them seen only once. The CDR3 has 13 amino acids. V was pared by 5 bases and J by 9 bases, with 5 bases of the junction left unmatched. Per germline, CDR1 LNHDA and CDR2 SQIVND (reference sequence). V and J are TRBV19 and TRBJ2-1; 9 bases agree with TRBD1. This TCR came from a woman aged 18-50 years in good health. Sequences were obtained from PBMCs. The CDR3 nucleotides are TGTGCCAGTAGTGTGGGACAGGGTGCTGAGCAGTTCTTC. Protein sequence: CASSVGQGAEQFF.